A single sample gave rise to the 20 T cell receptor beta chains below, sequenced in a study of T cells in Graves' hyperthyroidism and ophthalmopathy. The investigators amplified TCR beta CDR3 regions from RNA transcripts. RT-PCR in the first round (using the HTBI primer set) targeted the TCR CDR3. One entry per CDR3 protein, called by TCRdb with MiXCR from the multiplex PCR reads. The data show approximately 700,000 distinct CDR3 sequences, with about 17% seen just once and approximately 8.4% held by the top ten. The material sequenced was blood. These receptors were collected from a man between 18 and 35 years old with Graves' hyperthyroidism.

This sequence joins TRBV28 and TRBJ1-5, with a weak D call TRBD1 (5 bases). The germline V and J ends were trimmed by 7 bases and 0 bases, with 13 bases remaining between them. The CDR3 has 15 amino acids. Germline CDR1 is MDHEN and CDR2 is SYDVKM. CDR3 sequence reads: CASTLSGDSNQPQHF. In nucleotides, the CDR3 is TGTGCCAGCACCCTTTCGGGGGATAGCAATCAGCCCCAGCATTTT.

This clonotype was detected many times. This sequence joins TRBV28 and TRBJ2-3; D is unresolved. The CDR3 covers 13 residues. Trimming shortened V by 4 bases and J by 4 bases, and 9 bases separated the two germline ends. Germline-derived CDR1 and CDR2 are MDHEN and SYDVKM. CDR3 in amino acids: CASSWRQSDTQYF. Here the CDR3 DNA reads TGTGCCAGCAGTTGGCGGCAGTCAGATACGCAGTATTTT.

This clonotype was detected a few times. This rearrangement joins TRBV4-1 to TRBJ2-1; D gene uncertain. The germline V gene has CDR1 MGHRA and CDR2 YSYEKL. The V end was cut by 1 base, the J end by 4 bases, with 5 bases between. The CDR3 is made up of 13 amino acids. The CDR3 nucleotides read TGCGCCAGCAGCCAAGGGATGTACAATGAGCAGTTCTTC. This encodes CASSQGMYNEQFF.

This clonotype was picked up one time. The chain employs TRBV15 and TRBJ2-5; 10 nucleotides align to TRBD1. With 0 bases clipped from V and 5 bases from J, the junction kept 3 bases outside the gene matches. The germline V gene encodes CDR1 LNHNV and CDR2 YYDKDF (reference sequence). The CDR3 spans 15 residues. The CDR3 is CATSRDPGQGETQYF. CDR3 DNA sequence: TGTGCCACCAGCAGAGACCCGGGACAGGGGGAGACCCAGTACTTC.

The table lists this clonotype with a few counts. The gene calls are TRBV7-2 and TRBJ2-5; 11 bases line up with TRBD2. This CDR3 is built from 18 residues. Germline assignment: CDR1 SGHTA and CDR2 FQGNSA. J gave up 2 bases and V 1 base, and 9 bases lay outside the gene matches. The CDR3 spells CASSLEPGTSGGQETQYF. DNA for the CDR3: TGTGCCAGCAGCTTAGAACCGGGGACTAGCGGAGGACAAGAGACCCAGTACTTC.

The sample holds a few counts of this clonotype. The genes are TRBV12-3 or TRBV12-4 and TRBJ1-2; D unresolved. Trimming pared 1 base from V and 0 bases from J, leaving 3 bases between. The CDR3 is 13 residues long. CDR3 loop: CASSLVPNYGYTF. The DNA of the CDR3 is TGTGCCAGCAGTTTAGTTCCTAACTATGGCTACACCTTC.

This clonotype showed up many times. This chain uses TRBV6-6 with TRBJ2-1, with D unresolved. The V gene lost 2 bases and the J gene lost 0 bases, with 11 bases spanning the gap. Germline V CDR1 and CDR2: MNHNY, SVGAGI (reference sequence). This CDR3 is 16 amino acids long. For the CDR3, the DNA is TGTGCCAGCAGTTACCCCGGCGGTAGCTCCTACAATGAGCAGTTCTTC. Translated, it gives CASSYPGGSSYNEQFF.

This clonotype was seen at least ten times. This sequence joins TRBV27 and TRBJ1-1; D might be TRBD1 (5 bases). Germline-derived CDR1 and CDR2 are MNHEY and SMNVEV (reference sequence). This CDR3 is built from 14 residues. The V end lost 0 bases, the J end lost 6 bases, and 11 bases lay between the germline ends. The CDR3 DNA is TGTGCCAGCAGTTTATCGGGACGGGCATCTGAAGCTTTCTTT. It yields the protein CASSLSGRASEAFF.

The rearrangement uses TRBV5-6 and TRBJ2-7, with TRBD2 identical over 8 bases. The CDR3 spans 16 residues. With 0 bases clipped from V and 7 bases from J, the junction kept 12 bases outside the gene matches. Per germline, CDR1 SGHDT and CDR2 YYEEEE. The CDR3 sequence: CASSLVASGRPREQYF. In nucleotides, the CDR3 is TGTGCCAGCAGCTTGGTGGCTAGCGGGCGCCCGAGGGAGCAGTACTTC.

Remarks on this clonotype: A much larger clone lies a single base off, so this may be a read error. CDR3: CASSLVGAFDSSYEQYF. The CDR3 DNA reads as TGCGCCAGCAGCTTGGTGGGGGCGTTTGACAGCTCCTACGAGCAGTACTTC. This chain joins TRBV5-1 and TRBJ2-7, with TRBD1 as a possible D gene (6 bases). This CDR3 comprises 17 residues. Looked up from germline, CDR1 is SGHRS and CDR2 is YFSETQ. The V gene lost 0 bases and the J gene lost 0 bases, with 16 bases spanning the gap. The full variable domain, completed using reference TRBV5-1 and TRBJ2-7, is KAGVTQTPRYLIKTRGQQVTLSCSPISGHRSVSWYQQTPGQGLQFLFEYFSETQRNKGNFPGRFSGRQFSNSRSEMNVSTLELGDSALYLCASSLVGAFDSSYEQYFGPGTRLTVT.

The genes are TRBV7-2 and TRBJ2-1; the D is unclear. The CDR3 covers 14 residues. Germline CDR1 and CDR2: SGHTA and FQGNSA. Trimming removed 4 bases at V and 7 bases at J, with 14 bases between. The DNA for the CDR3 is TGTGCCAGCAGCTCCCCAACGCGTTCGAATGAGCAGTTCTTC. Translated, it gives CASSSPTRSNEQFF. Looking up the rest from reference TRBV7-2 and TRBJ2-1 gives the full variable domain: GAGVSQSPSNKVTEKGKDVELRCDPISGHTALYWYRQSLGQGLEFLIYFQGNSAPDKSGLPSDRFSAERTGGSVSTLTIQRTQQEDSAVYLCASSSPTRSNEQFFGPGTRLTVL.

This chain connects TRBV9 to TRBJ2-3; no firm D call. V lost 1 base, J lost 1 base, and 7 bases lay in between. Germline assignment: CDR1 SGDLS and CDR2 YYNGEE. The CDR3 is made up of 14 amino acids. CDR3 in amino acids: CASSVLGGTDTQYF. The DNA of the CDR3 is TGTGCCAGCAGCGTATTGGGCGGCACAGATACGCAGTATTTT.

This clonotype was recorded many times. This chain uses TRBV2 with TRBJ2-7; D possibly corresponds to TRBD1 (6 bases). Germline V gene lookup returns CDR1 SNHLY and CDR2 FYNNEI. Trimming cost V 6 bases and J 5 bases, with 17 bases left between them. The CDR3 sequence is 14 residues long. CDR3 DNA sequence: TGTGCCAGCAGCTGGACAGTGGGAAATAACGAGCAGTACTTC. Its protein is CASSWTVGNNEQYF.

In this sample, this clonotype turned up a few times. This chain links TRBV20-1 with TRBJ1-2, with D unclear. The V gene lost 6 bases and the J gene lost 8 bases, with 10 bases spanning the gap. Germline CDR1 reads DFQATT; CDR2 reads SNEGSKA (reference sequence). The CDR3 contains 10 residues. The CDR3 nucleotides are TGCAGTGCAGAGGATCTGGGCTACACCTTC. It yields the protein CSAEDLGYTF.

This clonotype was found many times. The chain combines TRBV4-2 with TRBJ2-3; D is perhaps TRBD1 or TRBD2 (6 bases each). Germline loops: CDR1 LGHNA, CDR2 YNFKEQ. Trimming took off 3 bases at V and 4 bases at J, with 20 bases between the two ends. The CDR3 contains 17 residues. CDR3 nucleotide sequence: TGTGCCAGCAGCCAGGCCCAGGGGACTTCTGGGGCAGATACGCAGTATTTT. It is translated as CASSQAQGTSGADTQYF.

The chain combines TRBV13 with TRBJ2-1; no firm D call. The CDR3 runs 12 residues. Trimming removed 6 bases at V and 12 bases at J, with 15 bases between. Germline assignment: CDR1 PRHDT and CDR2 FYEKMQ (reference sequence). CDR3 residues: CASSARDSGQFF. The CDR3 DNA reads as TGTGCCAGCAGTGCAAGGGATTCGGGGCAGTTCTTC. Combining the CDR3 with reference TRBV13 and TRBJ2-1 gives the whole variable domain AAGVIQSPRHLIKEKRETATLKCYPIPRHDTVYWYQQGPGQDPQFLISFYEKMQSDKGSIPDRFSAQQFSDYHSELNMSSLELGDSALYFCASSARDSGQFFGPGTRLTVL.

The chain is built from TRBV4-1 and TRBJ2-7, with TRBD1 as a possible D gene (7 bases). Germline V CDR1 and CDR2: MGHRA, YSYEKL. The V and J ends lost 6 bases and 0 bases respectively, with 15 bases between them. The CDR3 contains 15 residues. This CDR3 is CASSESRGVSYEQYF. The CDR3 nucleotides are TGCGCCAGCAGTGAGAGCAGGGGGGTCTCCTACGAGCAGTACTTC.

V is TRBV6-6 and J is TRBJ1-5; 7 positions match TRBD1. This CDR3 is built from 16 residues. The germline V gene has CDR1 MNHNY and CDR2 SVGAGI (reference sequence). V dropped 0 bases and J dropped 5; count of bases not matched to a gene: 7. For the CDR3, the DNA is TGTGCCAGCAGTTACTCCCCTAGGGACAGCGATCAGCCCCAGCATTTT. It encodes CASSYSPRDSDQPQHF.

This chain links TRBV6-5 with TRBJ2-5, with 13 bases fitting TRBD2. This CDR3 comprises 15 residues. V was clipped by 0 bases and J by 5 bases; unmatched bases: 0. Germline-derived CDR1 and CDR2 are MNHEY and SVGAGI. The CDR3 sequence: CASSYSLAGGETQYF. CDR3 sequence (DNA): TGTGCCAGCAGTTACTCACTAGCGGGAGGGGAGACCCAGTACTTC.

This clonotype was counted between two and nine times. The CDR3 region has the DNA TGTGCCAGCAGCCACCGCGAGGGGGCTTACACCGGGGAGCTGTTTTTT. Translating gives CASSHREGAYTGELFF. The J gene is TRBJ2-2, the V gene TRBV3-1, with 7 bases lining up with TRBD1. The ends lost 3 bases at V and 3 bases at J; junction bases unmatched: 7. This CDR3 is built from 16 residues. Per germline, CDR1 LGHDT and CDR2 YNNKEL (reference sequence).